These T cell receptor beta chains were read from a single sample in a study of T cells after yellow fever vaccination. MiXCR, applied by TCRdb to the 5' RACE reads, yields one record per CDR3 protein. The repertoire consists of tens of thousands of distinct CDR3 sequences, with 6.5% to 8% occurring once and the leading ten covering roughly 24%. The sequencing used CD8+ T cells not binding an NS4B(214-222) dextramer, sorted from PBMCs, collected about 41 days after the first yellow fever vaccination. The receptors were gathered from a man between 18 and 29 years old who received the YFV17D yellow fever vaccine. Both conserved end residues are part of each CDR3. The D gene is left open where the match is weak. Where a row states a size, it is once, few, many or the class of an expanded clone; other rows omit it.

V: TRBV6-5; D: -; J: TRBJ2-1; size: few; CDR3: CASSYTNEQFF; DNA: TGTGCCAGCAGTTACACGAATGAGCAGTTCTTC
V: TRBV5-1; D: TRBD2; J: TRBJ2-5; size: few; CDR3: CASSLSGGGAFEETQYF; DNA: TGCGCCAGCAGCTTGTCGGGCGGGGGGGCGTTCGAAGAGACCCAGTACTTC
V: TRBV27; D: -; J: TRBJ1-2; size: many; CDR3: CASSSEANYGYTF; DNA: TGTGCCAGCAGTTCAGAAGCTAACTATGGCTACACCTTC
V: TRBV12-3/TRBV12-4; D: -; J: TRBJ1-5; size: many; CDR3: CASSFLELNSNQPQHF; DNA: TGTGCCAGCAGTTTCTTGGAACTTAATAGCAATCAGCCCCAGCATTTT
V: TRBV5-1; D: TRBD1; J: TRBJ2-1; size: many; CDR3: CASSLVQGDYNEQFF; DNA: TGCGCCAGCAGCTTGGTTCAGGGGGACTACAATGAGCAGTTCTTC
V: TRBV6-2/TRBV6-3; D: -; J: TRBJ2-7; size: few; CDR3: CASSYSNLQHNSYEQYF; DNA: TGTGCCAGCAGTTACTCGAACCTTCAACACAACTCCTACGAGCAGTACTTC
V: TRBV20-1; D: -; J: TRBJ2-7; size: -; CDR3: CSARDVQGGNYEQYF; DNA: TGCAGTGCTAGAGATGTACAGGGTGGGAACTACGAGCAGTACTTC
V: TRBV20-1; D: -; J: TRBJ1-6; size: -; CDR3: CSANQRGVNNSPLHF; DNA: TGCAGTGCTAATCAGAGAGGGGTGAACAATTCACCCCTCCACTTT
V: TRBV27; D: TRBD2; J: TRBJ2-2; size: many; CDR3: CASSPSGGVNTGELFF; DNA: TGTGCCAGCAGTCCGAGCGGGGGGGTGAACACCGGGGAGCTGTTTTTT
V: TRBV5-6; D: -; J: TRBJ2-1; size: -; CDR3: CASSQSGDTQFF; DNA: TGTGCCAGCTCCCAGTCCGGGGACACACAGTTCTTC
V: TRBV5-1; D: -; J: TRBJ2-2; size: -; CDR3: CASSLAQAGLLTGELFF; DNA: TGCGCCAGCAGCTTGGCCCAGGCAGGGTTACTCACCGGGGAGCTGTTTTTT
V: TRBV29-1; D: -; J: TRBJ2-7; size: few; CDR3: CSVEGGAEQYF; DNA: TGCAGCGTTGAAGGTGGAGCCGAGCAGTACTTC
V: TRBV4-2; D: -; J: TRBJ2-6; size: many; CDR3: CASCEISGANVLTF; DNA: TGTGCCAGCTGCGAGATCTCTGGGGCCAACGTCCTGACTTTC
V: TRBV4-3; D: -; J: TRBJ1-3; size: few; CDR3: CASSQKTQGTGNTIYF; DNA: TGCGCCAGCAGCCAAAAGACGCAGGGAACTGGAAACACCATATATTTT
V: TRBV20-1; D: TRBD1; J: TRBJ2-7; size: -; CDR3: CSAAGDGDRSYEQYF; DNA: TGCAGTGCGGCCGGAGACGGGGACAGGTCCTACGAGCAGTACTTC
V: TRBV10-3; D: TRBD1; J: TRBJ2-1; size: few; CDR3: CAIVDRVGNEQFF; DNA: TGTGCCATCGTAGACAGGGTCGGCAATGAGCAGTTCTTC
V: TRBV20-1; D: -; J: TRBJ1-5; size: few; CDR3: CSARGRGGYSNQPQHF; DNA: TGCAGTGCTAGGGGCAGGGGAGGGTATAGCAATCAGCCCCAGCATTTT
V: TRBV29-1; D: -; J: TRBJ2-7; size: medium-sized; CDR3: CSVYTGSSYEQYF; DNA: TGCAGCGTATATACAGGGTCATCCTACGAGCAGTACTTC
V: TRBV29-1; D: -; J: TRBJ1-1; size: -; CDR3: CSVVWGRSTEAFF; DNA: TGCAGCGTTGTTTGGGGTAGGTCCACTGAAGCTTTCTTT
V: TRBV19; D: -; J: TRBJ2-3; size: -; CDR3: CASQAPGASTDTQYF; DNA: TGTGCCTCCCAAGCGCCGGGCGCCAGCACAGATACGCAGTATTTT
V: TRBV4-3; D: -; J: TRBJ1-2; size: many; CDR3: CASSQDPGSGGYTF; DNA: TGCGCCAGCAGCCAAGATCCGGGAAGTGGCGGCTACACCTTC
V: TRBV7-8; D: TRBD2; J: TRBJ2-1; size: -; CDR3: CASSFLLAGGRNEQFF; DNA: TGTGCCAGCAGCTTTCTACTAGCGGGGGGGCGAAATGAGCAGTTCTTC
V: TRBV7-2; D: TRBD2; J: TRBJ2-1; size: many; CDR3: CASSSSGTSYNEQFF; DNA: TGTGCCAGCAGCAGCAGCGGGACCTCCTACAATGAGCAGTTCTTC
V: TRBV9; D: TRBD1; J: TRBJ1-5; size: many; CDR3: CASSVGQGGNQPQHF; DNA: TGTGCCAGCAGCGTAGGGCAGGGGGGCAATCAGCCCCAGCATTTT
V: TRBV12-3/TRBV12-4; D: TRBD2; J: TRBJ2-3; size: few; CDR3: CASTPREGGVPDTQYF; DNA: TGTGCCAGCACCCCACGGGAGGGGGGCGTCCCGGATACGCAGTATTTT
V: TRBV3-1; D: -; J: TRBJ1-5; size: many; CDR3: CASSRRGGHSNQPQHF; DNA: TGTGCCAGCAGCCGACGAGGGGGACATAGCAATCAGCCCCAGCATTTT
V: TRBV7-9; D: -; J: TRBJ1-2; size: -; CDR3: CASSLGTENYGYTF; DNA: TGTGCCAGCAGCTTAGGTACAGAGAACTATGGCTACACCTTC
V: TRBV12-3/TRBV12-4; D: -; J: TRBJ1-6; size: many; CDR3: CASTVGGSYNSPLHF; DNA: TGTGCCAGCACCGTAGGGGGCTCCTATAATTCACCCCTCCACTTT
V: TRBV12-3/TRBV12-4; D: -; J: TRBJ2-7; size: many; CDR3: CASSLAGTYEQYF; DNA: TGTGCCAGCAGTTTGGCGGGAACCTACGAGCAGTACTTC
V: TRBV7-9; D: -; J: TRBJ2-3; size: many; CDR3: CASSLGTADTDTQYF; DNA: TGTGCCAGCAGCTTAGGGACAGCCGACACAGATACGCAGTATTTT
V: TRBV10-3; D: TRBD1; J: TRBJ1-3; size: -; CDR3: CAIRQGRSGNTIYF; DNA: TGTGCCATCAGACAGGGGAGGTCTGGAAACACCATATATTTT
V: TRBV4-1; D: -; J: TRBJ1-2; size: few; CDR3: CASSQVDRGGYTF; DNA: TGCGCCAGCAGCCAAGTCGATAGAGGTGGCTACACCTTC
V: TRBV7-9; D: TRBD1; J: TRBJ2-1; size: many; CDR3: CASRDADRVAYNEQFF; DNA: TGTGCCAGCAGGGACGCGGACAGGGTGGCCTACAATGAGCAGTTCTTC
V: TRBV11-2; D: -; J: TRBJ1-1; size: many; CDR3: CASTSNRNTEAFF; DNA: TGTGCCAGCACCTCTAACAGGAACACTGAAGCTTTCTTT
V: TRBV7-2; D: -; J: TRBJ2-7; size: many; CDR3: CASSFGTSGYEQYF; DNA: TGTGCCAGCAGCTTTGGGACATCGGGCTACGAGCAGTACTTC
V: TRBV9; D: TRBD1; J: TRBJ2-2; size: -; CDR3: CASSLDRGVGGELFF; DNA: TGTGCCAGTTCTCTGGACAGGGGGGTCGGAGGGGAGCTGTTTTTT
V: TRBV4-2; D: TRBD2; J: TRBJ2-1; size: -; CDR3: CASGPGLLGGSGGYNEQFF; DNA: TGTGCCAGCGGCCCCGGACTCCTCGGTGGTAGCGGGGGGTACAATGAGCAGTTCTTC
V: TRBV6-4; D: -; J: TRBJ2-3; size: medium-sized; CDR3: CASSDGGATDTQYF; DNA: TGTGCCAGCAGTGACGGGGGGGCGACAGATACGCAGTATTTT
V: TRBV4-1; D: -; J: TRBJ2-2; size: few; CDR3: CASSQDLTEGGELFF; DNA: TGCGCCAGCAGCCAAGATCTGACAGAAGGGGGGGAGCTGTTTTTT
V: TRBV27; D: -; J: TRBJ2-3; size: -; CDR3: CASSSMTQPDTQYF; DNA: TGTGCCAGCAGTTCAATGACTCAGCCTGATACGCAGTATTTT
V: TRBV5-4; D: -; J: TRBJ1-1; size: few; CDR3: CASSFSGGGTEAFF; DNA: TGTGCCAGCAGCTTTTCGGGGGGAGGAACTGAAGCTTTCTTT